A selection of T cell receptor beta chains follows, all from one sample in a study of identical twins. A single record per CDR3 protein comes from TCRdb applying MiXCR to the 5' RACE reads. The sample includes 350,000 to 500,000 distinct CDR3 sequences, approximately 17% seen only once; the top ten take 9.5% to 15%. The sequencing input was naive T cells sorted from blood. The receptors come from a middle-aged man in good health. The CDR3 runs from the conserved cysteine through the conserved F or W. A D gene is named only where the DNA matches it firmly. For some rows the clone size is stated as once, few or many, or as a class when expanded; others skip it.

CSAPTGRDSPLHF	TGCAGTGCTCCGACAGGGAGGGATTCACCCCTCCACTTT	TRBV20-1	TRBJ1-6	.	TRBD1
CSVGGSLNEQFF	TGCAGCGTTGGGGGCTCTCTCAATGAGCAGTTCTTC	TRBV29-1	TRBJ2-1	.	.
CAIRAQVKRGVIHEQYF	TGTGCCATCAGGGCTCAAGTTAAGCGGGGGGTTATCCACGAGCAGTACTTC	TRBV10-3	TRBJ2-7	many	TRBD2
CSGREAGGVLYNEQFF	TGCAGTGGTAGGGAAGCGGGAGGAGTCCTCTACAATGAGCAGTTCTTC	TRBV20-1	TRBJ2-1	.	TRBD2
CASSYPLGELFF	TGTGCCAGCAGTTACCCGCTGGGGGAGCTGTTTTTT	TRBV6-5	TRBJ2-2	few	.
CASSLRGASGSTDTQYF	TGCGCCAGCAGCTTGCGCGGAGCGTCCGGTAGCACAGATACGCAGTATTTT	TRBV5-1	TRBJ2-3	.	.
CSANTGTGTSYEQYF	TGCAGTGCGAACACCGGGACAGGGACTTCCTACGAGCAGTACTTC	TRBV20-1	TRBJ2-7	many	TRBD1
CASSYDAGLAIGELFF	TGTGCCAGCAGTTACGATGCCGGTCTAGCCATCGGGGAGCTGTTTTTT	TRBV6-2/TRBV6-3	TRBJ2-2	few	.
CASSQDSGGPYYGYTF	TGCGCCAGCAGCCAAGATTCGGGGGGCCCATACTATGGCTACACCTTC	TRBV4-3	TRBJ1-2	.	.
CASSFAGDNQPQHF	TGTGCCAGCAGTTTTGCAGGGGATAATCAGCCCCAGCATTTT	TRBV12-3/TRBV12-4	TRBJ1-5	many	.
CASSPQALRGNQPQHF	TGTGCCAGCAGCCCTCAGGCGCTTCGGGGCAATCAGCCCCAGCATTTT	TRBV4-2	TRBJ1-5	many	.
CASTPGGRSYEQYF	TGTGCCAGCACCCCGGGCGGGAGAAGCTACGAGCAGTACTTC	TRBV27	TRBJ2-7	few	TRBD2
CASSRVADTEAFF	TGTGCCAGCAGTAGGGTCGCGGACACTGAAGCTTTCTTT	TRBV25-1	TRBJ1-1	many	.
CASSYSGEPIRAYNEQFF	TGTGCCAGCAGTTACTCGGGGGAGCCGATCCGGGCCTACAATGAGCAGTTCTTC	TRBV6-2/TRBV6-3	TRBJ2-1	.	.
CASSNPTGGITYEQYF	TGTGCCAGCAGTAACCCGACAGGGGGCATTACCTACGAGCAGTACTTC	TRBV28	TRBJ2-7	.	TRBD1
CSAGGREGSSYNEQFF	TGCAGTGCCGGAGGGCGGGAGGGTAGCTCCTACAATGAGCAGTTCTTC	TRBV20-1	TRBJ2-1	.	TRBD2
CASSLREDSEQFF	TGCGCCAGCAGCCTCCGAGAGGACAGTGAGCAGTTCTTC	TRBV4-3	TRBJ2-1	.	.
CSVDEGQSSYNEQFF	TGCAGCGTTGACGAGGGACAGAGCTCCTACAATGAGCAGTTCTTC	TRBV29-1	TRBJ2-1	.	TRBD1
CATTGVYGYTF	TGTGCCACAACAGGGGTCTATGGCTACACCTTC	TRBV7-2	TRBJ1-2	few	TRBD1
CASGQAGGGSYNEQFF	TGTGCCAGTGGCCAAGCGGGAGGGGGCTCCTACAATGAGCAGTTCTTC	TRBV19	TRBJ2-1	many	TRBD2
CASSLASLGGMETQYF	TGTGCCAGCAGCTTAGCGTCCCTGGGCGGGATGGAGACCCAGTACTTC	TRBV7-2	TRBJ2-5	few	.
CSARDPDRASNQPQHF	TGCAGTGCTAGAGATCCCGACAGGGCTAGCAATCAGCCCCAGCATTTT	TRBV20-1	TRBJ1-5	few	TRBD1
CASSDRQGSTDTQYF	TGTGCCAGCAGCGACCGACAGGGGAGCACAGATACGCAGTATTTT	TRBV12-3/TRBV12-4	TRBJ2-3	few	TRBD1
CASSSLPRDSQETQYF	TGTGCCAGCAGTTCGCTCCCCCGGGACAGCCAAGAGACCCAGTACTTC	TRBV27	TRBJ2-5	.	TRBD1
CASSFHFGYTF	TGTGCCAGCAGCTTCCACTTCGGCTACACCTTC	TRBV11-2	TRBJ1-2	few	.
CASSSFGTEKDTEAFF	TGTGCCAGCAGCTCATTTGGGACAGAAAAGGACACTGAAGCTTTCTTT	TRBV7-3	TRBJ1-1	few	TRBD1
CASSPPSRSWSTDTQYF	TGTGCCAGCTCACCACCATCCCGGTCCTGGTCCACAGATACGCAGTATTTT	TRBV18	TRBJ2-3	.	.
CSVDGKGQGSSEQYF	TGCAGCGTTGATGGGAAGGGACAGGGGTCGAGCGAGCAGTACTTC	TRBV29-1	TRBJ2-7	.	TRBD1
CASSPGDYNEQFF	TGTGCCAGCAGTCCCGGGGATTACAATGAGCAGTTCTTC	TRBV6-1	TRBJ2-1	few	.
CASSLAVAEDSNQPQHF	TGTGCCAGCAGCTTAGCTGTGGCAGAGGATAGCAATCAGCCCCAGCATTTT	TRBV7-8	TRBJ1-5	few	.
CSAYGTGAYEQYF	TGCAGTGCTTACGGGACAGGGGCCTACGAGCAGTACTTC	TRBV20-1	TRBJ2-7	.	TRBD1
CASSLPPSGSGELFF	TGTGCCAGCAGTTTACCACCTAGCGGGAGCGGGGAGCTGTTTTTT	TRBV27	TRBJ2-2	.	TRBD2
CASSDLASGGLYEQYF	TGCGCCAGCAGCGACCTGGCTAGCGGGGGGTTATACGAGCAGTACTTC	TRBV5-1	TRBJ2-7	.	TRBD2
CSVSRGRYDTQYF	TGCAGCGTGTCTCGGGGGAGATACGATACGCAGTATTTT	TRBV29-1	TRBJ2-3	many	.
CASSLLPGQPNEQYF	TGCGCCAGCAGCCTCCTTCCGGGACAGCCAAACGAGCAGTACTTC	TRBV5-1	TRBJ2-7	many	TRBD1
CATRLAGVWWEETQYF	TGTGCCACCCGACTAGCGGGAGTCTGGTGGGAGGAGACCCAGTACTTC	TRBV6-2/TRBV6-3	TRBJ2-5	few	TRBD2
CASSLESIRLEQFF	TGTGCCAGCAGCTTAGAAAGTATACGTCTTGAGCAGTTCTTC	TRBV7-8	TRBJ2-1	many	.
CASSYTVRVNRPDTQYF	TGTGCCAGCAGTTACACAGTCAGGGTTAACAGGCCAGATACGCAGTATTTT	TRBV6-5	TRBJ2-3	.	.
CASSLSGTDNEQFF	TGTGCCAGCAGCCTATCGGGGACAGATAATGAGCAGTTCTTC	TRBV5-5	TRBJ2-1	few	TRBD1
CASSLVRPWEQYF	TGTGCCAGCAGTTTAGTCAGGCCTTGGGAGCAGTACTTC	TRBV12-3/TRBV12-4	TRBJ2-7	many	.
CASSSTGTGTNSPLHF	TGCGCCAGCAGCTCTACCGGGACAGGGACAAATTCACCCCTCCACTTT	TRBV5-1	TRBJ1-6	many	TRBD1
CSVVIWDTEAFF	TGCAGCGTTGTCATCTGGGACACTGAAGCTTTCTTT	TRBV29-1	TRBJ1-1	few	.
CASSLYGYATNEKLFF	TGCGCCAGCAGCTTGTACGGATATGCAACTAATGAAAAACTGTTTTTT	TRBV5-1	TRBJ1-4	few	.
CASSSGLVNYEQYF	TGTGCCAGCAGCTCGGGACTTGTCAATTACGAGCAGTACTTC	TRBV5-4	TRBJ2-7	.	.
CASSLGGARSGQFF	TGCGCCAGCAGCTTGGGAGGGGCGCGGAGTGGGCAGTTCTTC	TRBV5-1	TRBJ2-1	many	.
CASSQDKGQGTSDYGYTF	TGCGCCAGCAGCCAAGATAAGGGACAAGGAACGTCGGACTATGGCTACACCTTC	TRBV4-3	TRBJ1-2	.	.
CAIRSDRSLGYYEQYF	TGTGCCATCAGGTCGGACAGGAGTTTGGGTTACTACGAGCAGTACTTC	TRBV10-3	TRBJ2-7	few	TRBD1
CATSRRGRHETQYF	TGTGCCACCAGCCGCAGGGGGCGTCACGAGACCCAGTACTTC	TRBV15	TRBJ2-5	.	TRBD1
CASSQYGEQFF	TGTGCCAGCAGCCAATACGGTGAGCAGTTCTTC	TRBV14	TRBJ2-1	many	.
CASSLSVAGGWDEQFF	TGTGCCAGCAGCTTGTCGGTAGCGGGGGGGTGGGATGAGCAGTTCTTC	TRBV5-4	TRBJ2-1	many	TRBD2
CASSSGRSQETQYF	TGTGCCAGCAGTTCGGGACGTAGCCAAGAGACCCAGTACTTC	TRBV6-2/TRBV6-3	TRBJ2-5	.	.
CASSFFSPYKGNEQFF	TGTGCCAGCAGTTTTTTTTCTCCTTACAAAGGGAATGAGCAGTTCTTC	TRBV6-5	TRBJ2-1	.	.